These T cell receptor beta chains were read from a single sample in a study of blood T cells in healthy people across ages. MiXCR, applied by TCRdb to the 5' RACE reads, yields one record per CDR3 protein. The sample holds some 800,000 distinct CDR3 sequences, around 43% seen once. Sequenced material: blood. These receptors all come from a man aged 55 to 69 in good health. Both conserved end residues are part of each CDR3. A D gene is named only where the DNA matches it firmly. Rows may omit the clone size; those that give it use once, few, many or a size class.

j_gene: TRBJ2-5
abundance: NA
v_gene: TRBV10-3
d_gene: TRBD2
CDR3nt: TGTGCCATCAGTGAAACCATCGGGGGGGAGAACAATGAGCAGTACTTC
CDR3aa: CAISETIGGENNEQYF

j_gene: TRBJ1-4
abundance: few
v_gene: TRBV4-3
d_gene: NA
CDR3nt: TGCGCCAGCAGCCTGTCCTTTGATAGTGAAAAACTGTTTTTT
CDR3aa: CASSLSFDSEKLFF

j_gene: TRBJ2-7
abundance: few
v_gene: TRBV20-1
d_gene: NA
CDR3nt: TGCAGTGCTAAAAGGGGCAGGGGCCCTAAGGAGCAGTACTTC
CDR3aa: CSAKRGRGPKEQYF

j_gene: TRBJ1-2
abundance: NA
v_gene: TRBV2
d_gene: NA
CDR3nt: TGTGCCAGCAGTGGGGGGTGGGCCTCAACCTATGGCTACACCTTC
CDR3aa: CASSGGWASTYGYTF

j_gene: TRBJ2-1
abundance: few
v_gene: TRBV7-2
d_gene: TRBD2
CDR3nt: TGTGCCAGCAGCCCCGGGGGGGCACGCTACAATGAGCAGTTCTTC
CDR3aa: CASSPGGARYNEQFF

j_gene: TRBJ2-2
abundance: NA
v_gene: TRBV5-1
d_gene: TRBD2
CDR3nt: TGCGCCAGCAGCTGGACTAGCGGGGGGGACCTCGGGAAGCTGTTTTTT
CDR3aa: CASSWTSGGDLGKLFF

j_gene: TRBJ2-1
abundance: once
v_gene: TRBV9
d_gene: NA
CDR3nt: TGTGCCAGCAGCGTAGAGAAGGGAGGATGGTTGAATGAGCAGTTCTTC
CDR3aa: CASSVEKGGWLNEQFF

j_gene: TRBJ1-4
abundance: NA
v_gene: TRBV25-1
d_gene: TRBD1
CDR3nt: TGTGCCAGCAGTAAGGGACAGGCCGGGGAAAAACTGTTTTTT
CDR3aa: CASSKGQAGEKLFF

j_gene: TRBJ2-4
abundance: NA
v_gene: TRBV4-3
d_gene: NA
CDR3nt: TGCGCCAGCAGCCAAGATGCAGGGCTCCCCTATGAGCAGTACTTC
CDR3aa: CASSQDAGLPYEQYF

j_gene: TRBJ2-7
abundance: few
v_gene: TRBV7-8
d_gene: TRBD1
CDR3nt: TGTGCCAGCAGCTCTGTGACAGGGGCGCACGAGCAGTACTTC
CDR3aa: CASSSVTGAHEQYF

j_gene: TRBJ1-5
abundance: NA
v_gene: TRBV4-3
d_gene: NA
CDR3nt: TGCGCCAGCAGCCAGGGGGTTGGTAGCAATCAGCCCCAGCATTTT
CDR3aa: CASSQGVGSNQPQHF

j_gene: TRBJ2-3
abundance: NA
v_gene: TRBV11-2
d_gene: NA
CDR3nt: TGTGCCAGCAGCCTAGAAGAGGGACGGGCAGCTGGCAGGGGTACACCCACAGATACGCAGTATTTT
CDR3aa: CASSLEEGRAAGRGTPTDTQYF

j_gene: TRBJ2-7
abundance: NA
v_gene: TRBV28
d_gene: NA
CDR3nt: TGTGCCAGCAGTTTACAACGGTACGAGCAGTACTTC
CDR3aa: CASSLQRYEQYF

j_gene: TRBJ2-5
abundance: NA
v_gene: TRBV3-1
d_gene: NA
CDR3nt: TGTGCCAGCAGCCAAGTTTTACCGGCGGATGGGCAAGAGACCCAGTACTTC
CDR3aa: CASSQVLPADGQETQYF

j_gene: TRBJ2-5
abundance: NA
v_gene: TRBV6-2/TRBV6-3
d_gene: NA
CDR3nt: TGTGCCAGCAGTGGAATTGAGGGCGTTCAAGAGACCCAGTACTTC
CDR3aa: CASSGIEGVQETQYF

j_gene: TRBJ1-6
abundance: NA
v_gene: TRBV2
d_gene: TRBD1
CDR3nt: TGTGCCAGCAGGACCTTGGGACAGAATTCACCCCTCCACTTT
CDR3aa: CASRTLGQNSPLHF

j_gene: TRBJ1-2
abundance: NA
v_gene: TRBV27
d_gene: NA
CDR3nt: TGTGCCAGCAGCTCAGGGCCCCAGGGCCACTATGGCTACACCTTC
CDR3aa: CASSSGPQGHYGYTF

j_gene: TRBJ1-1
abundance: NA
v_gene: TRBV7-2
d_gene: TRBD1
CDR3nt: TGTGCCAGCAGCTCAGGGGGGACAGTTGAAGCTTTCTTT
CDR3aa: CASSSGGTVEAFF

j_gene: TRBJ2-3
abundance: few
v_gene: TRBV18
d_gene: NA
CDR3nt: TGTGCCAGCTCGCAGTCTTCCACAGATACGCAGTATTTT
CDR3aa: CASSQSSTDTQYF

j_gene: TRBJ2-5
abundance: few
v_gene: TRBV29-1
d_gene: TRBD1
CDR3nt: TGCAGCGTTGATGGGTCGTTAGGGACAGGGTTGTACCAAGAGACCCAGTACTTC
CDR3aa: CSVDGSLGTGLYQETQYF

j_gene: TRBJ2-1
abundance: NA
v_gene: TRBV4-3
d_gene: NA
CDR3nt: TGCGCCAGCAGCCAAGGCAGGTATGCTGAGCAGTTCTTC
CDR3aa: CASSQGRYAEQFF

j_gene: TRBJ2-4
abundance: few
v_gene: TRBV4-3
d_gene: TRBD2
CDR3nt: TGCGCCAGCAGCCAAGGTCTAGCGGGGGGGGACTTAGCCAAAAACATTCAGTACTTC
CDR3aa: CASSQGLAGGDLAKNIQYF

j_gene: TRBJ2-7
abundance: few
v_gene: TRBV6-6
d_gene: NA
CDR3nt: TGTGCCAGCAGTCCAGACAACAGAAATTCCTACGAGCAGTACTTC
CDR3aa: CASSPDNRNSYEQYF

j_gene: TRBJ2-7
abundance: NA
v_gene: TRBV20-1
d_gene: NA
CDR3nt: TGCAGTGCTAGGGGGGAGTGGAGGGATACCCAGTACTTC
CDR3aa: CSARGEWRDTQYF

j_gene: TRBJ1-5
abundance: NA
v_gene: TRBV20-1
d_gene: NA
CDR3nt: TGCAGTGCTCATATACCCAGGGGCTCTCGTGGCAATCAGCCCCAGCATTTT
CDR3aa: CSAHIPRGSRGNQPQHF

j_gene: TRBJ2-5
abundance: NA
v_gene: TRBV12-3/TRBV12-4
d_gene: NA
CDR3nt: TGTGCCAGCAGTTTCCTTGGGTTCCAAGAGACCCAGTACTTC
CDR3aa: CASSFLGFQETQYF

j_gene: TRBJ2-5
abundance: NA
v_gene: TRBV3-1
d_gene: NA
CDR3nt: TGTGCCAGCAGCCGGACGGACAAGGGGACCCAGTACTTC
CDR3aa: CASSRTDKGTQYF

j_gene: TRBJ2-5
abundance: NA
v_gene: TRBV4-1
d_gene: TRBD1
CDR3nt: TGCGCCAGCAGCCAAGGGACAGCCCCGACAGGGGAGACCCAGTACTTC
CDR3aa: CASSQGTAPTGETQYF

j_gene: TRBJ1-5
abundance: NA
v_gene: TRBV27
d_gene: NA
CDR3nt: TGTGCCAGCAGTTCACGACAGGATAGCAATCAGCCCCAGCATTTT
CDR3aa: CASSSRQDSNQPQHF